This T cell receptor (beta chain) was sequenced in a study of T cell responses to AZD1222 COVID-19 vaccine. TCRdb keeps only in-frame clones here, not all; method: immunoSEQ multiplex PCR. The profile shows about 150,000 clones, around 88% of them singletons. CDR1 is LNHDA, CDR2 SQIVND, per germline (reference sequence). CDR3 length: 15 amino acids. With V trimmed by 10 bases and J by 2 bases, 10 bases remained unmatched. The clonotype comes from an adult in good health. The chain uses TRBV19 and TRBJ1-5; 8 bases align to TRBD1. The sample consisted of peripheral blood, taken on day 0 of AZD1222 vaccination. The CDR3 nucleotides are TGTGCCACCCTACAGGGGGGAAAAGGCAATCAGCCCCAGCATTTT. Translating it yields CATLQGGKGNQPQHF.